The next 21 T cell receptor beta chains were all read from a single sample in a study of cytomegalovirus exposure and HLA in healthy donors (dated by TCRdb to the late 2010s). The library was prepared using the immunoSEQ multiplex PCR assay. For the multiplex PCR, a mixture combining 60 forward primers for TCR Vbeta segments and 13 reverse primers for TCR Jbeta segments was used. TCRdb carries this immuneACCESS record with in-frame sequences only. Its versions omit some clonotypes, under half of them owing to an unresolved V gene in the studies checked, with the rest unexplained. This sample holds about 140,000 clones; approximately 78% were observed only once. The top ten clonotypes cover 2.4% of the sample. Sequencing input: PBMCs. The receptors were sampled from a woman aged 18-29 years in good health and CMV-seropositive.

The chain joins TRBV7-9 to TRBJ2-5; 10 bases match TRBD2. The germline V gene has CDR1 SEHNR and CDR2 FQNEAQ (reference sequence). This CDR3 has 15 residues. V dropped 5 bases and J dropped 2; count of bases not matched to a gene: 5. The CDR3 protein is CASSPPLAGQETQYF. In DNA, the CDR3 is TGTGCCAGCAGCCCGCCACTAGCGGGGCAAGAGACCCAGTACTTC.

The chain joins TRBV9 to TRBJ1-2; 7 bases fit TRBD1. Germline V gene data show CDR1 as SGDLS and CDR2 as YYNGEE. This CDR3 has 14 amino acids. Trimming at V came to 3 bases and at J to 6 bases, leaving 8 bases not matched to a gene. The CDR3 nucleotides are TGTGCCAGCAGCGAACGACAGGGTGCACATGGCTACACCTTC. It encodes CASSERQGAHGYTF.

The chain links TRBV5-5 to TRBJ2-7; TRBD1 matches at 9 bases. V lost 5 bases to trimming and J lost 4 bases; unmatched junction nucleotides: 13. This CDR3 is 16 amino acids long. The V gene's germline CDR1 is SGHKS and CDR2 YYEKEE (reference sequence). The CDR3 protein is CASRSSGTGSWYEQYF. The CDR3 DNA sequence: TGTGCCAGCAGATCCTCCGGGACAGGGTCGTGGTACGAGCAGTACTTC.

V gene TRBV19 combines with J gene TRBJ1-1, with a weak D call TRBD1 (6 bases). V lost 7 bases and J lost 5, with 17 bases in between. CDR1 is LNHDA, CDR2 SQIVND, per germline (reference sequence). The CDR3 covers 14 residues. This chain's CDR3 is CASNEAGDGTEAFF. The CDR3 coding sequence is TGTGCCAGTAATGAAGCAGGGGATGGGACTGAAGCTTTCTTT.

J is TRBJ1-3 and V is TRBV9; 8 bases fit TRBD1. The germline gives CDR1 SGDLS, CDR2 YYNGEE. The CDR3 covers 15 residues. Unmatched junction bases numbered 2, after V lost 0 bases and J lost 3 bases. CDR3 residues: CASSVEGTGGNTIYF. The CDR3, as DNA: TGTGCCAGCAGCGTAGAGGGGACAGGTGGAAACACCATATATTTT.

The chain is built from TRBV7-6 and TRBJ2-3, with 10 bases identical to TRBD1. This CDR3 contains 18 residues. J lost 2 bases, V lost 3 bases, and 11 bases had no gene match. Germline CDR1 SGHVS, CDR2 FNYEAQ. The CDR3 region has the DNA TGTGCCAGCAGCTTGGGACAGGGGAACACTAGACTCACAGATACGCAGTATTTT. This codes for CASSLGQGNTRLTDTQYF.

The rearrangement uses TRBV6-1 and TRBJ2-1; 8 nucleotides match TRBD2. V gave up 7 bases and J gave up 2 bases; unmatched junction bases: 7. The length of the CDR3 is 15 residues. In germline, CDR1 is MNHNS, CDR2 SASEGT. This CDR3 reads CASMLSSGTYNEQFF. CDR3 bases: TGTGCCAGCATGCTCAGTAGCGGGACCTACAATGAGCAGTTCTTC.

The rearrangement joins TRBV7-2 to TRBJ2-1; 10 bases align to TRBD2. This CDR3 comprises 15 residues. Germline V gene data show CDR1 as SGHTA and CDR2 as FQGNSA. The J segment lost 3 bases and the V segment lost 1 base, leaving 0 bases of the junction unmatched. CDR3 loop: CASSLGLAGYNEQFF. The DNA for the CDR3 is TGTGCCAGCAGCTTAGGACTAGCGGGCTACAATGAGCAGTTCTTC.

This clone was seen once. The CDR3 loop reads CASRRTAYSNQPQHF. CDR3 DNA: TGTGCCAGCAGGAGGACAGCCTATAGCAATCAGCCCCAGCATTTT. The chain employs TRBV6-5 and TRBJ1-5, with D perhaps TRBD1 (6 bases). The germline CDR1 and CDR2 sequences are MNHEY and SVGAGI. The CDR3 runs to 15 residues. The V and J ends lost 6 bases and 0 bases respectively, with 12 bases between them.

V and J are TRBV19 and TRBJ1-2, with D possibly matching TRBD1 (5 bases). The CDR3 is made up of 14 amino acids. Between the trimmed V and J ends, which lost 6 bases and 7 bases, there was a span of 18 bases. Germline assignment: CDR1 LNHDA and CDR2 SQIVND (reference sequence). CDR3 sequence (DNA): TGTGCCAGTAGAAGTCAGGGCGCTTTGGGTGGCTACACCTTC. The encoded protein is CASRSQGALGGYTF. Looking up the rest from reference TRBV19 and TRBJ1-2 gives the full variable domain: DGGITQSPKYLFRKEGQNVTLSCEQNLNHDAMYWYRQDPGQGLRLIYYSQIVNDFQKGDIAEGYSVSREKKESFPLTVTSAQKNPTAFYLCASRSQGALGGYTFGSGTRLTVV.

The J gene is TRBJ2-2, the V gene TRBV25-1, with TRBD1 matching 9 bases. V dropped 4 bases and J dropped 1; count of bases not matched to a gene: 4. The CDR3 has 16 residues. Germline V gene lookup returns CDR1 MGHDK and CDR2 SYGVNS. For the CDR3, the DNA is TGTGCCAGCAGTGGGGCGACAGGGGGGAACACCGGGGAGCTGTTTTTT. Amino acid sequence: CASSGATGGNTGELFF.

In its sample, this clone was seen a few times. The rearrangement joins TRBV6-1 to TRBJ1-2; TRBD1 aligns across 10 bases. Germline V gives CDR1 MNHNS, CDR2 SASEGT. The CDR3 has 16 amino acids. V lost 2 bases and J lost 5; bases outside the gene matches: 8. Here the CDR3 reads CASSEPRQGAGYGYTF. The CDR3 nucleotides are TGTGCCAGCAGTGAACCTAGACAGGGGGCCGGATATGGCTACACCTTC.

The CDR3 sequence: CASSFDQGNYNEQFF. CDR3 sequence (DNA): TGTGCCAGCAGCTTTGATCAGGGTAACTACAATGAGCAGTTCTTC. This rearrangement joins TRBV7-2 to TRBJ2-1; TRBD1 might be the D (5 bases). This CDR3 spans 15 amino acids. V lost 3 bases and J lost 3, with 12 bases in between. Germline-derived CDR1 and CDR2 are SGHTA and FQGNSA.

V is TRBV5-1 and J is TRBJ2-7; the D gene is possibly TRBD1 (6 bases). V lost 5 bases to trimming and J lost 4 bases, with 22 bases between them. The germline gives CDR1 SGHRS, CDR2 YFSETQ. The CDR3 spans 16 residues. The CDR3 spells CASRDSGQNLIYEQYF. CDR3 sequence (DNA): TGCGCCAGCAGGGACTCCGGACAGAACCTAATATACGAGCAGTACTTC. Full variable domain (rest looked up from reference TRBV5-1 and TRBJ2-7): KAGVTQTPRYLIKTRGQQVTLSCSPISGHRSVSWYQQTPGQGLQFLFEYFSETQRNKGNFPGRFSGRQFSNSRSEMNVSTLELGDSALYLCASRDSGQNLIYEQYFGPGTRLTVT.

The genes are TRBV30 and TRBJ2-2; D is uncertain. Per the germline V gene, CDR1 is GTSNPN and CDR2 is SVGIG (reference sequence). The ends were cut back, 0 bases at V and 7 bases at J, with 6 bases in the middle. This CDR3 comprises 12 residues. CDR3 amino acids: CAWSVVVGELFF. The DNA for the CDR3 is TGTGCCTGGAGTGTGGTAGTCGGGGAGCTGTTTTTT.

This clone was picked up one time. The chain links TRBV7-2 to TRBJ2-5, with D unclear. V was trimmed by 3 bases and J by 4 bases, leaving 6 bases between them. CDR1 is SGHTA and CDR2 is FQGNSA in the germline V gene. CDR3 length: 12 amino acids. CDR3 nucleotide sequence: TGTGCCAGCAGCTTCGTTGTAGAGACCCAGTACTTC. Encoded protein: CASSFVVETQYF.

The chain uses TRBV11-3 and TRBJ2-3; 10 bases are shared with TRBD2. The V gene's germline CDR1 is SGHNT and CDR2 YENEEA. Losses at the gene ends were 1 base for V and 0 bases for J; bases not matched to a gene: 13. The CDR3 covers 20 residues. CDR3 in amino acids: CASSLVSGLAVSGSTDTQYF. In nucleotides, the CDR3 is TGTGCCAGCAGCTTAGTGTCCGGACTAGCGGTCTCGGGTAGCACAGATACGCAGTATTTT. The whole variable domain, filled in from reference TRBV11-3 and TRBJ2-3, reads EAGVVQSPRYKIIEKKQPVAFWCNPISGHNTLYWYLQNLGQGPELLIRYENEEAVDDSQLPKDRFSAERLKGVDSTLKIQPAELGDSAVYLCASSLVSGLAVSGSTDTQYFGPGTRLTVL.

The genes are TRBV5-4 and TRBJ1-2; D is ambiguous. CDR1 and CDR2 (germline): SGHNT, YYREEE (reference sequence). The CDR3 loop spans 15 amino acids. With 5 bases removed from V and 5 bases from J, the gap between germline ends came to 19 bases. DNA for the CDR3: TGTGCCAGCAGACCCGCGGATGGGTCATCGTATGGCTACACCTTC. This sequence encodes CASRPADGSSYGYTF.

The rearrangement links TRBV19 to TRBJ1-1; 9 positions agree with TRBD1. V was pared by 6 bases and J by 1 base, with 0 bases of the junction left unmatched. The germline gives CDR1 LNHDA, CDR2 SQIVND (reference sequence). The CDR3 runs 13 residues. For the CDR3, the DNA is TGTGCCAGTAGGACAGGGGGGAACACTGAAGCTTTCTTT. Its protein product is CASRTGGNTEAFF.

The chain has TRBV18 and TRBJ1-1; D is possibly TRBD1 (5 bases). The germline CDR1 and CDR2 sequences are KGHSH and LQKENI. This CDR3 is built from 14 residues. Trimming stripped 4 bases from V and 0 bases from J, with 9 bases between. CDR3 in amino acids: CASSRLTVNTEAFF. The CDR3 coding sequence is TGTGCCAGCTCACGACTGACAGTGAACACTGAAGCTTTCTTT.

This clone appeared a few times. The V call is TRBV6-1, the J call TRBJ1-2; D uncertain. V was clipped by 6 bases and J by 3 bases, with 17 bases between them. The V gene's germline CDR1 is MNHNS and CDR2 SASEGT. The CDR3 consists of 15 residues. CDR3 amino acids: CASSQRRRIHYGYTF. The CDR3 DNA reads TGTGCCAGCAGCCAAAGACGGAGGATTCACTATGGCTACACCTTC.